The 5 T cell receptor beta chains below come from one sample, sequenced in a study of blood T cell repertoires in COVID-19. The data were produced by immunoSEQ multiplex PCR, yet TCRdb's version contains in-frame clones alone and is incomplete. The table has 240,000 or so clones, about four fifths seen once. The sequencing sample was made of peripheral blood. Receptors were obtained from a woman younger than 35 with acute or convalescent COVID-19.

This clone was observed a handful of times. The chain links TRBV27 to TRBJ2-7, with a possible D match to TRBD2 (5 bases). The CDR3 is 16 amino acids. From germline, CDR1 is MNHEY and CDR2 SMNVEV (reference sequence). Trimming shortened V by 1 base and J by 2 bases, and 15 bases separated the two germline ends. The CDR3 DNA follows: TGTGCCAGCAGTTTATATGTGGGGAGCACAACCTACGAGCAGTACTTC. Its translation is CASSLYVGSTTYEQYF.

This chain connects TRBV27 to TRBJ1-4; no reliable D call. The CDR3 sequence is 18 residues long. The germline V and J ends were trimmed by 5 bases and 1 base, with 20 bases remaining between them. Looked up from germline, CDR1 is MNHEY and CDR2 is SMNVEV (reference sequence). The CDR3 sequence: CASSPAMFRSVTNEKLFF. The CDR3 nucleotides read TGTGCCAGCAGTCCGGCGATGTTTCGGAGTGTAACTAATGAAAAACTGTTTTTT.

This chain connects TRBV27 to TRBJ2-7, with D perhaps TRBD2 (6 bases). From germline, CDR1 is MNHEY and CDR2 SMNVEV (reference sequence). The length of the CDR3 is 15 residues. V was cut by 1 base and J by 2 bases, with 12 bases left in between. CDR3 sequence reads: CASSLLGGTPYEQYF. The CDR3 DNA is TGTGCCAGCAGTTTATTGGGCGGGACCCCCTACGAGCAGTACTTC.

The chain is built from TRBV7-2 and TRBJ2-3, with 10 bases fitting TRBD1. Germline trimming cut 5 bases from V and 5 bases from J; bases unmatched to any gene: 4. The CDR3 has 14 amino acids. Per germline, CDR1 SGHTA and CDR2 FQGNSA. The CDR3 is CASSHGTGVDTQYF. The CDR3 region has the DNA TGTGCCAGCAGCCACGGGACAGGGGTAGATACGCAGTATTTT.

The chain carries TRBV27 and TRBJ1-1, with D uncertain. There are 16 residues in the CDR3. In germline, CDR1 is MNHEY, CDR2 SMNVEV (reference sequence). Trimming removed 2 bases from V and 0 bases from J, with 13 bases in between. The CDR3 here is CASSLVPERLNTEAFF. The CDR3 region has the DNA TGTGCCAGCAGTTTAGTTCCGGAGCGCCTGAACACTGAAGCTTTCTTT.